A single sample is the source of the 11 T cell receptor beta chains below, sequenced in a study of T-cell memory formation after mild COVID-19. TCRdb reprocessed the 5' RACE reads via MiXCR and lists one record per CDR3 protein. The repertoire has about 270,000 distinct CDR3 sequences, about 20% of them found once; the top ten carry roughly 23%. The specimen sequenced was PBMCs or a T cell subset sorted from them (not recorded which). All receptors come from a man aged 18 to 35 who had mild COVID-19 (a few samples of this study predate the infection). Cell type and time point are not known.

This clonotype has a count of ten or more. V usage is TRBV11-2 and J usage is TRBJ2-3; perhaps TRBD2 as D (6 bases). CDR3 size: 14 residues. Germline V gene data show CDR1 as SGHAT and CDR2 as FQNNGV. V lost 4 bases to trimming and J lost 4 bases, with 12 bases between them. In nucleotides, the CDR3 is TGTGCCAGCAGCTCCCGGGAGTTCCCAGATACGCAGTATTTT. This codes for CASSSREFPDTQYF.

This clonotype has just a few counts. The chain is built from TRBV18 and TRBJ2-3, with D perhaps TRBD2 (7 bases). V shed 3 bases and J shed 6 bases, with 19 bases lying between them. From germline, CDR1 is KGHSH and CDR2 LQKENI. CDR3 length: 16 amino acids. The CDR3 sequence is CASSPREAGAGDTQYF. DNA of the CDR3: TGTGCCAGCTCACCCCGCGAGGCGGGGGCCGGGGATACGCAGTATTTT.

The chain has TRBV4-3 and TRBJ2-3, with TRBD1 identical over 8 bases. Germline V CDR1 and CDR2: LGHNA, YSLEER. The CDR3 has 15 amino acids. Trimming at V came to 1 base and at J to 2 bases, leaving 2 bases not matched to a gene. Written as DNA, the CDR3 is TGCGCCAGCAGCCAAGGACAGGGGCACACAGATACGCAGTATTTT. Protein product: CASSQGQGHTDTQYF.

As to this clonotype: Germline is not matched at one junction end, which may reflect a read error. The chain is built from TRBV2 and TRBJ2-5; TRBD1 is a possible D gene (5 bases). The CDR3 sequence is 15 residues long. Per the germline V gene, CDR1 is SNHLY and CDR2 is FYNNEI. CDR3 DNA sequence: TGTGCCAGCGGTGAAGCGTCGGCCAGGGAAGAGACCCAGTACTTC. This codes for CASGEASAREETQYF.

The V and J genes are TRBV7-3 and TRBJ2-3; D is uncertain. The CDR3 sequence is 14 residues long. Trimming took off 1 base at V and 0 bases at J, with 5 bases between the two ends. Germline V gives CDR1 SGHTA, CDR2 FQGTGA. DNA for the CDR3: TGTGCCAGCAGCTTAATGACTAGCACAGATACGCAGTATTTT. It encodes CASSLMTSTDTQYF.

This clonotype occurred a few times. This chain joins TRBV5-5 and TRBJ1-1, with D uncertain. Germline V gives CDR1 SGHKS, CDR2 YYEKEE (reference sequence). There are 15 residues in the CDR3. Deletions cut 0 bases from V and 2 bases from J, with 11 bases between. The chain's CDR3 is CASSLGDNLNTEAFF. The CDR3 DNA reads TGTGCCAGCAGCTTGGGCGATAACCTTAACACTGAAGCTTTCTTT.

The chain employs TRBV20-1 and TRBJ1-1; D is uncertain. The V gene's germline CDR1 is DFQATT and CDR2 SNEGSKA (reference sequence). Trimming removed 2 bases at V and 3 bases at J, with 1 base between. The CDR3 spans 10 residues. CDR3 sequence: CSARHTEAFF. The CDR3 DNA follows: TGCAGTGCTAGACACACTGAAGCTTTCTTT.

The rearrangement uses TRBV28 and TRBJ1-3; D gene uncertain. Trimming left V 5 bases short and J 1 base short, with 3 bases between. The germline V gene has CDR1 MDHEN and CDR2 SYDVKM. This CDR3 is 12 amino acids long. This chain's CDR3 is CASSESGNTIYF. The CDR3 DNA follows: TGTGCCAGCAGTGAGTCTGGAAACACCATATATTTT.

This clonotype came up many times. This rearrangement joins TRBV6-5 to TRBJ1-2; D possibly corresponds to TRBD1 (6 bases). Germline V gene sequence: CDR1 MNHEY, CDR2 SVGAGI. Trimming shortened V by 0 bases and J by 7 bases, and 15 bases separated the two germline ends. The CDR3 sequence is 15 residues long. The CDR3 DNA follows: TGTGCCAGCAGTTACTCGACTGGGACATCGGGTGGCTACACCTTC. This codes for CASSYSTGTSGGYTF.

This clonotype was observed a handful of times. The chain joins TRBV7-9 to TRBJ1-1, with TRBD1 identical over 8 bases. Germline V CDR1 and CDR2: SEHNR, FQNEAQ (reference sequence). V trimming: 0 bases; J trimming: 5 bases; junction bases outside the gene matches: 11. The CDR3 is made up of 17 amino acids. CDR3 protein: CASSLAPDRVWGTEAFF. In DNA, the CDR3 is TGTGCCAGCAGCTTAGCCCCGGACAGGGTTTGGGGGACTGAAGCTTTCTTT.

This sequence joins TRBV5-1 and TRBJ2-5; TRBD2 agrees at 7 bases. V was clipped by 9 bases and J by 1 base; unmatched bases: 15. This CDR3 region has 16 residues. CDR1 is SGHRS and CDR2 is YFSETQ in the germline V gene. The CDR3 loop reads CATRRGGGLGQETQYF. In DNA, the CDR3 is TGCGCCACCAGACGCGGGGGAGGGCTTGGCCAAGAGACCCAGTACTTC. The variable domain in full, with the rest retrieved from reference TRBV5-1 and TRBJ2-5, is KAGVTQTPRYLIKTRGQQVTLSCSPISGHRSVSWYQQTPGQGLQFLFEYFSETQRNKGNFPGRFSGRQFSNSRSEMNVSTLELGDSALYLCATRRGGGLGQETQYFGPGTRLLVL.